The clone carrying this TCR beta chain appeared a single time. Antigen specificity is unknown. The data originate from a study of T cell responses to AZD1222 COVID-19 vaccine. Study-wide findings and caveats: Breadth and depth of Spike-specific TCRs rose after two AZD1222 doses. At 160-218 and 743-854, vaccine-associated CD4 TCRs were dominant, and they spanned spike. Per reports, nearly half of all spike-specific TCRs target regions that are unmutated in variants. A mostly white British donor set with more females was recruited, and clonal diversity was possibly underestimated.

The protocol was immunoSEQ multiplex PCR, while the TCRdb copy is restricted to in-frame clones and leaves out a portion. In the table there are around 120,000 clones, 92% of which are singletons. CDR3 length equals 12 residues. The germline V gene encodes CDR1 MDHEN and CDR2 SYDVKM. The V gene lost 4 bases and the J gene lost 4 bases, with 5 bases spanning the gap. This chain joins TRBV28 and TRBJ1-3; D is ambiguous. The sequence was obtained from an adult in good health. The input for sequencing was peripheral blood, taken on day 0 of AZD1222 vaccination. The CDR3 loop reads CASSSPGNTIYF. DNA for the CDR3: TGTGCCAGCAGTTCCCCGGGAAACACCATATATTTT.